Here is one T cell receptor beta chain with its context. Its recognized antigen is unknown. The data were obtained in a study of CXCR3-negative and CXCR3-positive naive CD8 T cells (dated by TCRdb to 2018 to 2020). Regarding the research as a whole: In total, 130 million to 150 million TRB reads were obtained, which works out to roughly 1.5 +/- 0.3 million reads per library. Diversity and physicochemical repertoire analyses were performed on some eleven donors pooled from two independent experiments. For the TRBV-TRBJ cluster analysis, the naive subsets came from a handful of donors, while the memory cells came from 3 donors.

Results the study describes overall, beyond this receptor: Because surface CD5, which has been linked to self-reactivity in mice, was comparable between naive subsets, TCR interaction strength was also inferred from TRB CDR3 physicochemical properties. Both naive subsets had comparably high repertoire diversity, while memory CD8+ T cells had much lower repertoire diversity. Because CXCR3 expression was partially decreased after cryopreservation, freshly isolated PBMCs were used for most assays. Within the same donor, TRBV-TRBJ usage looked similar between naive CXCR3-negative and CXCR3-positive cells, but memory cells had distinct patterns. TRB CDR3s from CXCR3-positive naive cells showed higher hydrophobicity (lower Kidera factor 4), lower energy, and higher strength and volume indices than CXCR3-negative naive cells.

For each CD8+ T cell subset, flow sorting was done in triplicate, and a few hundred thousand cells per subset went directly into RLT lysis buffer. To keep memory contaminants out, a stringent definition of naive CD8+ T cells was applied: CD45RO-CCR7+CD27+CD95-. Peripheral blood mononuclear cells were isolated from buffy coats by standard density gradient centrifugation. Naive CXCR3-negative and CXCR3-positive CD8+ T cells were flow-sorted using a FACSAria III. Total RNA was extracted from sorted cells using an RNeasy Mini Kit. The instrument was a NextSeq 550. The Human TCR Profiling Kit (MiLaboratory) was used to prepare UMI-labeled 5' RACE TRB cDNA libraries. cDNA synthesis used the entire amount of extracted RNA, and PCR amplification then used the entire amount of cDNA produced. Libraries were prepared in parallel with an identical number of PCR cycles. Per the source publication's procedure: About 50,000 +/- 10,000 unique UMI-labeled TRB cDNA molecules per library were extracted with MIGEC and MiXCR, with at least two reads per UMI required. Each library averaged 40,000 +/- 10,000 functional in-frame TRB CDR3 nucleotide clonotypes without stop codons. Diversity metrics, including normalized Shannon-Wiener and Chao1, were computed in VDJtools after downsampling to 5000 UMI-labeled TRB molecules per sample. VDJtools computed clonotype-size-weighted physicochemical properties of the central five CDR3 residues: interaction energy, strength, volume and Kidera factor 4. Through TCRdb reprocessing, the reads give one entry per CDR3 protein sequence; DNA is omitted. It is TCRdb's table, rather than the study itself, that gives the V and J calls and clone size. The record for this sample contains over 100,000 distinct CDR3 sequences. The ten top clones hold around 0.41% of the sample.

CDR3 length: 12 amino acids, cysteine to phenylalanine. The coding DNA is unavailable. The germline V gene specifies SNHLY as CDR1 and FYNNEI as CDR2. This TCR came from a human donor in good health. Some clones in this sample may be carry-over from other donors' samples. Input material: naive CXCR3+ CD8+ T cells from blood. The sample's cell subset or site label, decoded: CD45RO-CCR7+CD27+CD95- naive CD8+ T cells expressing CXCR3 (TNR3+). The sequence joins TRBV2 to TRBJ2-7. The encoded CDR3 is CASSDLHYEQYF.